The 22 T cell receptor beta chains below all came from one sample that was sequenced in a study of T cell responses to AZD1222 COVID-19 vaccine. The method was immunoSEQ multiplex PCR; TCRdb's version includes in-frame clones alone and lacks a portion of them. The repertoire holds fewer than 120,000 clones, with 87% as singletons. This specimen consisted of peripheral blood, obtained on day 0 of AZD1222 vaccination. These receptors were collected from an adult in good health.

This chain connects TRBV7-2 to TRBJ2-7; TRBD1 is a possible D gene (9 bases). The V and J ends lost 5 bases and 5 bases respectively, with 19 bases between them. The CDR3 covers 15 residues. Germline V lookup: CDR1 SGHTA, CDR2 FQGNSA. DNA of the CDR3: TGTGCCAGCAGCCCGGGGGGGACAGGGTTGAACGAGCAGTACTTC. It encodes CASSPGGTGLNEQYF.

This chain uses TRBV7-9 with TRBJ1-5; unclear D gene. This CDR3 spans 13 amino acids. The ends were cut back, 1 base at V and 5 bases at J, with 6 bases in the middle. The V gene's germline CDR1 is SEHNR and CDR2 FQNEAQ (reference sequence). DNA of the CDR3: TGTGCCAGCAGCTTAGATGGGTATCAGCCCCAGCATTTT. This codes for CASSLDGYQPQHF.

This chain joins TRBV3-1 (or the pseudogene TRBV3-2) and TRBJ1-4; 11 positions match TRBD1. Germline V CDR1 and CDR2: LGHDT, YNNKEL (reference sequence). This CDR3 is 15 amino acids long. Germline trimming cut 4 bases from V and 8 bases from J; bases unmatched to any gene: 6. The CDR3 nucleotides read TGTGCCAGCAGCCTTGGACAGGGGGCCTGGGAAAAACTGTTTTTT. It codes for CASSLGQGAWEKLFF.

J is TRBJ2-7 and V is TRBV6-5; the D is unclear. The CDR3 consists of 13 residues. The V and J ends lost 7 bases and 2 bases respectively, with 12 bases between them. Germline CDR1 and CDR2: MNHEY and SVGAGI. CDR3 in amino acids: CASIRKGTYEQYF. The CDR3 DNA follows: TGTGCCAGCATTAGGAAGGGAACCTACGAGCAGTACTTC.

The rearrangement uses TRBV3-1 (or the pseudogene TRBV3-2) and TRBJ2-1; TRBD1 matches at 10 bases. V lost 5 bases and J lost 2; bases outside the gene matches: 3. Germline-derived CDR1 and CDR2 are LGHDT and YNNKEL (reference sequence). The CDR3 contains 15 residues. CDR3 region: CASSGQGGPYNEQFF. In DNA form, the CDR3 reads TGTGCCAGCAGCGGACAGGGGGGGCCCTACAATGAGCAGTTCTTC.

V and J are TRBV18 and TRBJ2-7; D is undetermined. CDR1 and CDR2 (germline): KGHSH, LQKENI. There are 14 residues in the CDR3. The germline V and J ends were trimmed by 6 bases and 5 bases, with 17 bases remaining between them. CDR3 nucleotides: TGTGCCAGCTCCCCAGGACCGGGCTCGAACGAGCAGTACTTC. Its translation is CASSPGPGSNEQYF.

The V and J genes are TRBV27 and TRBJ1-2; D is unclear. Trimming removed 3 bases at V and 4 bases at J, with 12 bases between. The CDR3 is made up of 14 amino acids. The germline V gene encodes CDR1 MNHEY and CDR2 SMNVEV (reference sequence). CDR3 coding DNA: TGTGCCAGCAGTTTCTCCCGAGACACCTATGGCTACACCTTC. It codes for CASSFSRDTYGYTF.

The chain uses TRBV5-1 and TRBJ1-5, with D possibly matching TRBD1 (5 bases). Trimming took 2 bases from V and 6 from J, leaving 18 bases between them. The CDR3 sequence is 16 residues long. Germline V gene lookup returns CDR1 SGHRS and CDR2 YFSETQ. CDR3 nucleotides: TGCGCCAGCAGCTTAAGGGGTTCTGGGATACGTCAGCCCCAGCATTTT. It codes for CASSLRGSGIRQPQHF.

This clone was detected only once. This chain links TRBV29-1 with TRBJ1-5; D is uncertain. CDR1 and CDR2 from the germline V gene are SQVTM and ANQGSEA. CDR3 length: 15 residues. V was cut by 8 bases and J by 3 bases, with 20 bases left in between. The CDR3 bases are TGCAGCCATCATGAGGGCAGAGCAATCAATCAGCCCCAGCATTTT. Translated, it gives CSHHEGRAINQPQHF. Combining the CDR3 with reference TRBV29-1 and TRBJ1-5 gives the whole variable domain SAVISQKPSRDICQRGTSLTIQCQVDSQVTMMFWYRQQPGQSLTLIATANQGSEATYESGFVIDKFPISRPNLTFSTLTVSNMSPEDSSIYLCSHHEGRAINQPQHFGDGTRLSIL.

The chain employs TRBV27 and TRBJ1-5; D is unclear. Germline V gene data show CDR1 as MNHEY and CDR2 as SMNVEV (reference sequence). V lost 8 bases and J 6 bases, leaving 26 bases between the germline ends. The CDR3 runs to 17 residues. The CDR3 DNA sequence: TGTGCCAGCGGGTCTTCGGAGGGAGGAGCAAGGCGTCAGCCCCAGCATTTT. Its protein is CASGSSEGGARRQPQHF.

The chain couples TRBV5-4 to TRBJ2-7; 8 nucleotides line up with TRBD2. V was pared by 3 bases and J by 7 bases, with 9 bases of the junction left unmatched. The length of the CDR3 is 14 residues. Germline CDR1 and CDR2: SGHNT and YYREEE (reference sequence). The CDR3: CASSSQAGDEEQYF. CDR3 bases: TGTGCCAGCAGCTCCCAAGCGGGAGACGAAGAGCAGTACTTC.

The chain uses TRBV28 and TRBJ1-1; 9 positions match TRBD1. Germline V gene sequence: CDR1 MDHEN, CDR2 SYDVKM. The trim removed 4 bases at V and 8 bases at J, leaving 14 bases unmatched. The CDR3 runs 16 residues. The CDR3 protein is CASSSPGTGLRQEAFF. CDR3 bases: TGTGCCAGCAGTTCCCCAGGGACAGGGTTGCGGCAAGAAGCTTTCTTT.

This rearrangement joins TRBV7-8 to TRBJ1-6; TRBD1 matches 7 bases. The germline V gene has CDR1 SGHVS and CDR2 FQNEAQ. The J segment lost 7 bases and the V segment lost 4 bases, leaving 10 bases of the junction unmatched. This CDR3 has 16 residues. CDR3 in DNA: TGTGCCAGCAGCTCCCGGACGACAGGGATCAATTCACCCCTCCACTTT. Residues: CASSSRTTGINSPLHF.

The chain links TRBV12-3 or TRBV12-4 to TRBJ1-1, with 9 bases aligning to TRBD1. The CDR3 runs 12 residues. Trimming removed 8 bases from V and 4 bases from J; junction bases left unmatched: 2. CDR3 residues: CASGQGSTEAFF. The CDR3 DNA reads TGTGCCAGCGGACAGGGGAGCACTGAAGCTTTCTTT.

The table lists this clone with a few counts. V usage is TRBV28 and J usage is TRBJ2-7, with 7 nucleotides matching TRBD1. The CDR3 has 13 amino acids. Germline V lookup: CDR1 MDHEN, CDR2 SYDVKM. J was trimmed by 7 bases and V by 10 bases; bases with no gene match: 13. As DNA, the CDR3 is TGTGCCACCTGCATGCGCCGGACAGGTGAGCAGTACTTC. Translation: CATCMRRTGEQYF.

The chain has TRBV6-1 and TRBJ2-1; D not resolved. From germline, CDR1 is MNHNS and CDR2 SASEGT. V shed 7 bases and J shed 0 bases, with 7 bases lying between them. This CDR3 has 13 amino acids. The CDR3: CASTYSSYNEQFF. In DNA form, the CDR3 reads TGTGCCAGCACCTACAGCTCCTACAATGAGCAGTTCTTC.

This chain joins TRBV3-1 (or the pseudogene TRBV3-2) and TRBJ2-1; TRBD2 agrees at 11 bases. The ends lost 5 bases at V and 10 bases at J; junction bases unmatched: 10. Germline CDR1 LGHDT, CDR2 YNNKEL (reference sequence). The CDR3 extends over 15 amino acids. CDR3 in amino acids: CASSYSGRVAREQFF. The CDR3 DNA reads as TGTGCCAGCAGCTATAGCGGGAGGGTCGCAAGGGAGCAGTTCTTC.

This clone was counted a single time. The chain uses TRBV19 and TRBJ2-1; possibly TRBD1 or TRBD2 for D (6 bases each). The V end was cut by 3 bases, the J end by 5 bases, with 17 bases between. CDR1 is LNHDA, CDR2 SQIVND, per germline (reference sequence). The CDR3 contains 16 residues. The CDR3 loop is CASSIVFGGANNEQFF. The CDR3 region has the DNA TGTGCCAGTAGTATCGTTTTCGGGGGCGCTAACAATGAGCAGTTCTTC.

The gene calls are TRBV6-2 or TRBV6-3 and TRBJ2-2; possibly TRBD1 for D (5 bases). V was pared by 6 bases and J by 6 bases, with 20 bases between. Germline CDR1 MNHEY, CDR2 SVGEGT. The CDR3 runs to 16 residues. The CDR3 loop is CASSRRQGVSSGELFF. CDR3 DNA sequence: TGTGCCAGCAGCCGGCGGCAGGGTGTGTCGTCCGGGGAGCTGTTTTTT.

The V and J genes are TRBV11-2 and TRBJ1-1; D is unresolved. CDR3 length: 16 residues. Trimming took 3 bases from V and 1 from J, leaving 15 bases between them. Germline CDR1 and CDR2: SGHAT and FQNNGV. CDR3 nucleotides: TGTGCCAGCAGCTTCGGTTCGTCAATGGGGAACACTGAAGCTTTCTTT. It codes for CASSFGSSMGNTEAFF.

This sequence joins TRBV6-8 and TRBJ2-2, with D possibly TRBD2 on 6 matching bases. Germline CDR1 MNHGY, CDR2 SAAAGT. The CDR3 has 16 residues. V lost 2 bases and J lost 6, with 16 bases in between. The CDR3 loop reads CASSYGWGEVAGELFF. The DNA for the CDR3 is TGTGCCAGCAGTTACGGTTGGGGGGAGGTGGCCGGGGAGCTGTTTTTT.

This clone showed up just a few times. The V gene is TRBV24-1, the J gene TRBJ1-2; D is unresolved. This CDR3 has 12 amino acids. V dropped 1 base and J dropped 10 bases, with 9 bases sitting between them. Germline CDR1 and CDR2: KGHDR and SFDVKD. The CDR3 nucleotides are TGTGCCACCAGTGATTTTATGAGGGTCTACACCTTC. It specifies CATSDFMRVYTF.